Presented here are 16 T cell receptor beta chains from one specimen sequenced in a study of shared clonotypes between healthy human individuals. Repertoires were generated with immunoSEQ multiplex PCR, while TCRdb's copy carries only in-frame clones and drops some. The table has 2 million to 2.5 million clones, roughly 91% seen once; the top ten hold around 1.7%. CD45RO-negative, CCR7-selected cells formed the naive CD8 fraction, which excluded terminally differentiated effector memory CD45RA+ cells. The sample consisted of naive CD8+ T cells from PBMCs. Receptors were obtained from a man aged 18 to 29 in good health. Some clones in this sample may be carry-over from other donors' samples.

Remarks on this clone: The same CDR3 is also encoded by other DNA sequences in this sample. The chain uses TRBV9 and TRBJ2-1; possibly TRBD1 for D (6 bases). The CDR3 has 14 residues. Trimming removed 3 bases at V and 4 bases at J, with 11 bases between. From germline, CDR1 is SGDLS and CDR2 YYNGEE. CDR3 coding DNA: TGTGCCAGCAGCGACAGGACAGCTTACAATGAGCAGTTCTTC. It codes for CASSDRTAYNEQFF. The entire variable domain, with the rest obtained from reference TRBV9 and TRBJ2-1, is as follows: DSGVTQTPKHLITATGQRVTLRCSPRSGDLSVYWYQQSLDQGLQFLIQYYNGEERAKGNILERFSAQQFPDLHSELNLSSLELGDSALYFCASSDRTAYNEQFFGPGTRLTVL.

This rearrangement joins TRBV11-2 to TRBJ2-2, with 9 bases lining up with TRBD1. V lost 6 bases to trimming and J lost 7 bases; unmatched junction nucleotides: 12. The germline V gene has CDR1 SGHAT and CDR2 FQNNGV. The CDR3 is made up of 16 amino acids. This CDR3 is CASSSRGQGLGGELFF. CDR3 nucleotide sequence: TGTGCCAGCAGTTCCCGGGGACAGGGTCTTGGCGGGGAGCTGTTTTTT.

V usage is TRBV5-4 and J usage is TRBJ2-2; D is unresolved. From germline, CDR1 is SGHNT and CDR2 YYREEE (reference sequence). This CDR3 is 13 amino acids long. V lost 4 bases, J lost 4 bases, and 8 bases lay in between. CDR3 sequence (DNA): TGTGCCAGCAGCGTAAGAGGCACCGGGGAGCTGTTTTTT. Protein sequence: CASSVRGTGELFF.

The chain combines TRBV28 with TRBJ2-7; perhaps TRBD2 as D (5 bases). Looked up from germline, CDR1 is MDHEN and CDR2 is SYDVKM. The CDR3 is 20 amino acids. V was cut by 5 bases and J by 0 bases, with 29 bases left in between. CDR3 nucleotides: TGTGCCAGCAGTGCCCGTGGGGTCCTCGAACTGTGGGAGCTCTCCTACGAGCAGTACTTC. This gives the protein CASSARGVLELWELSYEQYF.

As concerns this clone: Mismatch with germline at one junction end may stem from a read error. J is TRBJ1-1 and V is TRBV7-8; maybe TRBD1 (5 bases). The CDR3 length is 15 residues. Germline V gene lookup returns CDR1 SGHVS and CDR2 FQNEAQ. The DNA of the CDR3 is TGTGCCAGCAGTTTAGATCGGGACCTGAACACTGAAGCTTTCTTT. It yields the protein CASSLDRDLNTEAFF.

A few counts support this clone. The J gene is TRBJ1-5, the V gene TRBV15; TRBD1 might be the D (5 bases). This CDR3 is built from 15 residues. The germline V and J ends were trimmed by 6 bases and 0 bases, with 12 bases remaining between them. CDR1 is LNHNV, CDR2 YYDKDF, per germline (reference sequence). This CDR3 reads CATRKTVDSNQPQHF. In DNA, the CDR3 is TGTGCCACCAGGAAGACAGTCGATAGCAATCAGCCCCAGCATTTT.

In nucleotides, the CDR3 is TGTGCCAGTAATCTCCGGGGCGCTATCTACAATGAGCAGTTCTTC. Translated, it gives CASNLRGAIYNEQFF. J is TRBJ2-1 and V is TRBV19; D may be TRBD1 or TRBD2 (5 bases each). There are 15 residues in the CDR3. Germline-derived CDR1 and CDR2 are LNHDA and SQIVND (reference sequence). Trimming took 7 bases from V and 3 from J, leaving 16 bases between them.

The J gene is TRBJ2-1, the V gene TRBV6-5, with D hard to call. V dropped 2 bases and J dropped 7 bases, with 12 bases sitting between them. The CDR3 totals 14 residues. In germline, CDR1 is MNHEY, CDR2 SVGAGI. DNA for the CDR3: TGTGCCAGCAGTTACATCAGTAGTCTTAATGAGCAGTTCTTC. Encoded protein: CASSYISSLNEQFF.

V is TRBV27 and J is TRBJ1-5; D remains ambiguous. CDR3 length: 16 residues. The germline V gene has CDR1 MNHEY and CDR2 SMNVEV (reference sequence). V gave up 3 bases and J gave up 2 bases, with 14 bases separating them. The CDR3 loop reads CASSFLGPRGNQPQHF. For the CDR3, the DNA is TGTGCCAGCAGTTTTCTAGGGCCCCGAGGCAATCAGCCCCAGCATTTT.

The V gene is TRBV27, the J gene TRBJ2-7, with 11 bases lining up with TRBD2. The CDR3 is made up of 14 amino acids. Germline CDR1 reads MNHEY; CDR2 reads SMNVEV (reference sequence). The junction had 9 bases not matched to a gene; V was cut back by 9 bases and J by 5 bases. This CDR3 is CASWQLAGEHEQYF. The CDR3 bases are TGTGCCAGTTGGCAACTAGCGGGAGAACACGAGCAGTACTTC.

This chain uses TRBV4-1 with TRBJ2-1, with 9 bases matching TRBD2. Germline CDR1 and CDR2: MGHRA and YSYEKL. The CDR3 length is 17 residues. J was trimmed by 8 bases and V by 1 base; bases with no gene match: 12. Here the CDR3 reads CASSQASGTGKRDEQFF. CDR3 DNA: TGCGCCAGCAGCCAAGCTAGCGGGACGGGCAAGAGGGATGAGCAGTTCTTC.

The chain is built from TRBV27 and TRBJ2-7; 8 nucleotides align to TRBD2. The CDR3 has 15 amino acids. Germline V lookup: CDR1 MNHEY, CDR2 SMNVEV (reference sequence). V gave up 4 bases and J gave up 5 bases; unmatched junction bases: 10. The CDR3 region has the DNA TGTGCCAGCAGTTCTACGAGACTAGCGCGGGACGAGCAGTACTTC. Its translation: CASSSTRLARDEQYF.

The chain joins TRBV29-1 to TRBJ1-1; 7 bases align to TRBD1. The germline gives CDR1 SQVTM, CDR2 ANQGSEA. The CDR3 has 13 amino acids. V dropped 6 bases and J dropped 2; count of bases not matched to a gene: 6. The chain's CDR3 is CSVPGQINTEAFF. CDR3 nucleotides: TGCAGCGTCCCGGGACAGATCAACACTGAAGCTTTCTTT.

This clone was counted once. This chain connects TRBV7-9 to TRBJ2-2; 13 bases map to TRBD2. In germline, CDR1 is SEHNR, CDR2 FQNEAQ (reference sequence). The CDR3 sequence is 16 residues long. V was clipped by 5 bases and J by 7 bases; unmatched bases: 7. The CDR3 DNA reads TGTGCCAGCAGCCTCGGACTAGCGGGAGTAGACGGGGAGCTGTTTTTT. Protein sequence: CASSLGLAGVDGELFF.

The V call is TRBV4-1, the J call TRBJ2-5, with a weak D call TRBD2 (6 bases). The last part of the DNA fits TRBJ2-7 better; the J call may be wrong. The CDR3 has 14 residues. Germline CDR1 is MGHRA and CDR2 is YSYEKL. CDR3: CASSKGLLAYEQYF. The CDR3 region has the DNA TGCGCCAGCAGCAAGGGACTCTTAGCCTACGAGCAGTACTTC.

This chain links TRBV19 with TRBJ2-1, with 9 positions matching TRBD1. The J segment lost 6 bases and the V segment lost 6 bases, leaving 12 bases of the junction unmatched. Germline V gene data show CDR1 as LNHDA and CDR2 as SQIVND (reference sequence). This CDR3 contains 16 residues. The CDR3 coding sequence is TGTGCCAGTAGAGGGACAGGGATCCCGTTGGGCAATGAGCAGTTCTTC. Its protein is CASRGTGIPLGNEQFF.